What follows are 21 T cell receptor beta chains derived from one specimen sequenced in a study of cytomegalovirus exposure and HLA in healthy donors. The assay was immunoSEQ multiplex PCR, and TCRdb's table has in-frame clones only and misses some. The data contain some 150,000 clones, about 94% of them singletons. Sequenced input: PBMCs. These receptors came from a man between 18 and 35 years old in good health and CMV-seropositive.

A single count supports this clone. The rearrangement uses TRBV6-6 and TRBJ2-7; D is undetermined. V gave up 6 bases and J gave up 2 bases, with 14 bases separating them. Germline V lookup: CDR1 MNHNY, CDR2 SVGAGI (reference sequence). The CDR3 has 14 amino acids. In DNA form, the CDR3 reads TGTGCCAGCAGCTACACGACGCTAGCCTACGAGCAGTACTTC. Translating it yields CASSYTTLAYEQYF.

The chain links TRBV11-2 to TRBJ2-5; 7 bases are a match to TRBD2. The germline V gene encodes CDR1 SGHAT and CDR2 FQNNGV. Trimming at V came to 5 bases and at J to 1 base, leaving 7 bases not matched to a gene. The CDR3 runs to 15 residues. Here the CDR3 DNA reads TGTGCCAGCAGCGCTCTCGGGACTACCCAAGAGACCCAGTACTTC. Protein: CASSALGTTQETQYF.

This rearrangement joins TRBV6-1 to TRBJ1-1; D might be TRBD1 (5 bases). CDR1 and CDR2 (germline): MNHNS, SASEGT. The CDR3 contains 14 residues. V was shortened by 3 bases and J by 3 bases, with 11 bases between the two germline ends. CDR3 sequence: CASSDQGGHTEAFF. The CDR3, as DNA: TGTGCCAGCAGTGACCAGGGTGGACACACTGAAGCTTTCTTT.

CDR3 nucleotides: TGTGCCAGCAGTCCCCCTCGGGCAGGGCCCTACGAGCAGTACTTC. This translates into CASSPPRAGPYEQYF. The rearrangement joins TRBV28 to TRBJ2-5, with D perhaps TRBD1 (5 bases). The J call may be mistaken, given a closer DNA end match to TRBJ2-7. The germline V gene encodes CDR1 MDHEN and CDR2 SYDVKM. This CDR3 is 15 amino acids long.

This chain links TRBV9 with TRBJ2-1, with D uncertain. V was cut by 2 bases and J by 4 bases, with 19 bases left in between. The CDR3 totals 17 residues. Germline-derived CDR1 and CDR2 are SGDLS and YYNGEE. The CDR3: CASSVSMERIGYNEQFF. Written as DNA, the CDR3 is TGTGCCAGCAGCGTTTCAATGGAGAGGATTGGTTACAATGAGCAGTTCTTC.

The genes are TRBV18 and TRBJ1-2; tentative D call: TRBD1 (5 bases). There are 16 residues in the CDR3. From germline, CDR1 is KGHSH and CDR2 LQKENI. Trimming stripped 1 base from V and 2 bases from J, with 14 bases between. The CDR3 nucleotides read TGTGCCAGCTCACCACTCCCGGGGGGAATCAACTATGGCTACACCTTC. Residues: CASSPLPGGINYGYTF.

The chain links TRBV7-9 to TRBJ2-6; D gene uncertain. The CDR3 loop spans 15 amino acids. V lost 7 bases, J lost 4 bases, and 14 bases lay in between. The germline V gene has CDR1 SEHNR and CDR2 FQNEAQ (reference sequence). Here the CDR3 reads CASIPGLYGANVLTF. For the CDR3, the DNA is TGTGCCAGCATTCCTGGGCTGTACGGGGCCAACGTCCTGACTTTC.

The V call is TRBV13, the J call TRBJ2-1; no clear D. Trimming stripped 2 bases from V and 8 bases from J, with 13 bases between. The CDR3 runs to 14 residues. The germline V gene encodes CDR1 PRHDT and CDR2 FYEKMQ (reference sequence). The DNA of the CDR3 is TGTGCCAGCAGCTTACGGCCTAGTTTGCATGAGCAGTTCTTC. Its protein product is CASSLRPSLHEQFF.

The chain links TRBV21-1 to TRBJ2-7; the table's D gene call, TRBD2, was not cross checked with the DNA. TRBV21-1 is a listed pseudogene. The CDR3 spans 16 residues. The CDR3 loop reads CASSKARALAGYGQYF. In nucleotides, the CDR3 is TGTGCCAGCAGCAAAGCCCGGGCGCTAGCGGGGTACGGGCAGTACTTC.

The V call is TRBV5-1, the J call TRBJ2-1; 10 bases map to TRBD2. CDR3 length: 15 amino acids. In germline, CDR1 is SGHRS, CDR2 YFSETQ. Germline trimming cut 4 bases from V and 7 bases from J; bases unmatched to any gene: 8. CDR3 bases: TGCGCCAGCAGCCCCATAGGTAGCGGGAGGAATGAGCAGTTCTTC. Translating it yields CASSPIGSGRNEQFF.

This clone was seen only once. The V and J genes are TRBV30 and TRBJ2-3; 8 bases align to TRBD2. With V trimmed by 3 bases and J by 6 bases, 8 bases remained unmatched. The CDR3 consists of 14 residues. The germline V gene has CDR1 GTSNPN and CDR2 SVGIG (reference sequence). As DNA, the CDR3 is TGTGCCTGGAGCCGAGCGGGAGTTGAGGATACGCAGTATTTT. Its translation: CAWSRAGVEDTQYF.

The chain carries TRBV7-6 and TRBJ1-5; TRBD1 is a possible D gene (6 bases). This CDR3 contains 15 residues. Germline assignment: CDR1 SGHVS and CDR2 FNYEAQ. The germline V and J ends were trimmed by 2 bases and 9 bases, with 17 bases remaining between them. Written as DNA, the CDR3 is TGTGCCAGCAGCTTACGGCAGGGGTTGTCTTGGCCCCAGCATTTT. Translated: CASSLRQGLSWPQHF. The variable domain in full, with the rest retrieved from reference TRBV7-6 and TRBJ1-5, is GAGVSQSPRYKVTKRGQDVALRCDPISGHVSLYWYRQALGQGPEFLTYFNYEAQQDKSGLPNDRFSAERPEGSISTLTIQRTEQRDSAMYRCASSLRQGLSWPQHFGDGTRLSIL.

This clone was seen a handful of times. The gene calls are TRBV7-6 and TRBJ2-5; 9 bases are a match to TRBD2. The CDR3 is 14 amino acids. Germline lookup yields CDR1 SGHVS and CDR2 FNYEAQ. J was trimmed by 2 bases and V by 3 bases; bases with no gene match: 1. The CDR3 here is CASSFSGSQETQYF. DNA for the CDR3: TGTGCCAGCAGCTTTAGCGGGAGTCAAGAGACCCAGTACTTC.

The chain joins TRBV5-1 to TRBJ2-7; 11 bases align to TRBD2. The V gene end was trimmed by 0 bases and the J gene end by 5 bases; junction bases not matched to a gene: 10. This CDR3 is 17 amino acids long. Per germline, CDR1 SGHRS and CDR2 YFSETQ. The CDR3 loop is CASSLGIAGGWLDEQYF. The CDR3 coding sequence is TGCGCCAGCAGCTTGGGGATAGCGGGAGGGTGGCTTGACGAGCAGTACTTC.

The rearrangement joins TRBV5-6 to TRBJ1-1; 7 positions agree with TRBD1. With 1 base clipped from V and 3 bases from J, the junction kept 6 bases outside the gene matches. The CDR3 runs 15 residues. Per germline, CDR1 SGHDT and CDR2 YYEEEE. CDR3: CASSLTGQKDTEAFF. DNA for the CDR3: TGTGCCAGCAGCTTGACGGGACAGAAAGACACTGAAGCTTTCTTT.

This chain joins TRBV7-9 and TRBJ2-1; 11 nucleotides line up with TRBD2. Germline V lookup: CDR1 SEHNR, CDR2 FQNEAQ (reference sequence). V gave up 2 bases and J gave up 13 bases; unmatched junction bases: 10. The CDR3 runs 15 residues. CDR3 residues: CASSLTSGRFGIQFF. In DNA form, the CDR3 reads TGTGCCAGCAGCTTAACTAGCGGGAGATTCGGAATACAGTTCTTC.

J is TRBJ2-7 and V is TRBV27; D might be TRBD2 (6 bases). From germline, CDR1 is MNHEY and CDR2 SMNVEV (reference sequence). With 4 bases removed from V and 3 bases from J, the gap between germline ends came to 10 bases. The CDR3 has 13 residues. This CDR3 reads CASSYGTYYEQYF. DNA for the CDR3: TGTGCCAGCAGTTACGGGACTTACTACGAGCAGTACTTC.

The rearrangement uses TRBV30 and TRBJ1-1; possible D gene TRBD1, 6 bases. The CDR3 spans 12 residues. Trimming stripped 5 bases from V and 4 bases from J, with 11 bases between. Germline loops: CDR1 GTSNPN, CDR2 SVGIG (reference sequence). The CDR3 region is CAWSQGATEAFF. CDR3 DNA sequence: TGTGCCTGGTCACAGGGAGCCACTGAAGCTTTCTTT.

The chain couples TRBV9 to TRBJ2-5; D is possibly TRBD2 (6 bases). The germline CDR1 and CDR2 sequences are SGDLS and YYNGEE. V lost 4 bases and J lost 2, with 15 bases in between. This CDR3 contains 15 residues. CDR3 in amino acids: CASSSGLTQQETQYF. The CDR3 nucleotides are TGTGCCAGCAGCTCCGGACTAACTCAACAAGAGACCCAGTACTTC. The complete variable domain, with remaining parts taken from reference TRBV9 and TRBJ2-5, reads DSGVTQTPKHLITATGQRVTLRCSPRSGDLSVYWYQQSLDQGLQFLIQYYNGEERAKGNILERFSAQQFPDLHSELNLSSLELGDSALYFCASSSGLTQQETQYFGPGTRLLVL.

V and J are TRBV7-8 and TRBJ1-1; possible D gene TRBD1, 6 bases. The germline V gene encodes CDR1 SGHVS and CDR2 FQNEAQ. V was pared by 5 bases and J by 1 base, with 14 bases between. CDR3 length equals 15 residues. The CDR3 region is CASSAIQGKNTEAFF. CDR3 sequence (DNA): TGTGCCAGCAGCGCGATACAGGGAAAGAACACTGAAGCTTTCTTT.

This clone was found once. The gene calls are TRBV28 and TRBJ1-5; tentative D call: TRBD1 (6 bases). CDR1 and CDR2 from the germline V gene are MDHEN and SYDVKM. This CDR3 comprises 15 residues. V was shortened by 4 bases and J by 4 bases, with 14 bases between the two germline ends. CDR3: CASSYPYDRNQPQHF. CDR3 sequence (DNA): TGTGCCAGCAGTTACCCCTACGACAGGAATCAGCCCCAGCATTTT.